The TCR beta chain under discussion was sequenced for a study of technical replicates of blood from several donors. The data were produced by immunoSEQ multiplex PCR, yet TCRdb's version contains in-frame clones alone and is incomplete. The sample lists around 57,000 clones, more than 95% occurring once. The sequence came from a human donor in good health. The material sequenced was T cells isolated from PBMCs.

In DNA, the CDR3 is TGTGCCAGCCGTAGCGGGGGGACCTCAGATACGCAGTATTTT. It yields the protein CASRSGGTSDTQYF. This chain connects TRBV6-4 to TRBJ2-3; TRBD2 agrees at 10 bases. V trimming: 8 bases; J trimming: 4 bases; junction bases outside the gene matches: 6. CDR3 size: 14 residues. Germline V gene lookup returns CDR1 MRHNA and CDR2 SNTAGT.